This T cell receptor beta chain emerged from a study of prognosis after radiotherapy for stage I lung cancer. On the study more broadly: Squamous cell carcinoma was diagnosed in about seven patients and adenocarcinoma in about a dozen. Study-wide results and limits: It was not determined whether the expanded TCR clones were tumor-specific. Where distant metastases developed, patients had lower Shannon entropy after stereotactic body radiation therapy.

Amplicons of TCR beta CDR3 were generated from genomic DNA by two-round multiplex PCR. The first PCR round targeted every TRBV and TRBJ gene with specific primers. TCRdb redid the calling of the multiplex PCR reads with MiXCR, one entry per CDR3 protein. The sample lists about 16,000 distinct CDR3 sequences, just under 45% occurring once. The V gene end was trimmed by 5 bases and the J gene end by 1 base; junction bases not matched to a gene: 6. The CDR3 spans 16 residues. CDR1 is LGHDT, CDR2 YNNKEL, per germline (reference sequence). This clonotype has at least ten counts. As yet, its antigen is unknown.

The receptor was derived from a donor older than 45 with non-small cell lung cancer. Source: PBMCs, taken before or after stereotactic body radiation therapy (not recorded which). V and J are TRBV3-1 and TRBJ2-5; 11 bases align to TRBD1. This chain's CDR3 is CASSGRDRGFQETQYF. In nucleotides, the CDR3 is TGTGCCAGCAGCGGGCGGGACAGGGGGTTCCAAGAGACCCAGTACTTC.